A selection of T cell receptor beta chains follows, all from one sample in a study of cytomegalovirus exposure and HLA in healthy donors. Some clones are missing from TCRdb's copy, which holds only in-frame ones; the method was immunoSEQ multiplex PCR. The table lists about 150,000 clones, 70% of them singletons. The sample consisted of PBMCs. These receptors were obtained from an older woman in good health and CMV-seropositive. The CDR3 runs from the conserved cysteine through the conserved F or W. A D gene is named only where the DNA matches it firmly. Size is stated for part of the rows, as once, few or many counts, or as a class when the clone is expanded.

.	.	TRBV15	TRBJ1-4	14	TGTGCCACCAGCCGGAGGGTCCTTAATGAAAAACTGTTTTTT	CATSRRVLNEKLFF
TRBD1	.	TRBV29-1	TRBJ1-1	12	TGCAGCGTCGAGGGGGCGGACACTGAAGCTTTCTTT	CSVEGADTEAFF
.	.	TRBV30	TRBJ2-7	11	TGTGCCTGGAGTCCCAACTACGAGCAGTACTTC	CAWSPNYEQYF
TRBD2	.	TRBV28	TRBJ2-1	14	TGTGCCAGCAGTTTACGCGGGAGTATAGGTGAGCAGTTCTTC	CASSLRGSIGEQFF
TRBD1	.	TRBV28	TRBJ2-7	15	TGTGCCAGCAGACATACCGGGACAGGGGGGTACGAGCAGTACTTC	CASRHTGTGGYEQYF
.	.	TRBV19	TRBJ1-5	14	TGTGCCAGTAGTATAACAGGAGACAATCAGCCCCAGCATTTT	CASSITGDNQPQHF
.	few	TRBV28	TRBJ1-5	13	TGTGCCAGCAGGTTGACAGGCAATCAGCCCCAGCATTTT	CASRLTGNQPQHF
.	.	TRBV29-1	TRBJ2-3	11	TGCAGCGCTCCGAGCGGGTATACGCAGTATTTT	CSAPSGYTQYF
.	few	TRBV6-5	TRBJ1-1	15	TGTGCCAGCACCCGAGGGGGGGGCCGAGGGACTGAAGCTTTCTTT	CASTRGGGRGTEAFF
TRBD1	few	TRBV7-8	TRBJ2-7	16	TGTGCCAGCAGCTTAGGGGTACAGGGGGCGATTTACGAGCAGTACTTC	CASSLGVQGAIYEQYF
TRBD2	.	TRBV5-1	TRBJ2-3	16	TGCGCCAGCAGCTTGGGGGGACTAGCGGGAGCAGATACGCAGTATTTT	CASSLGGLAGADTQYF
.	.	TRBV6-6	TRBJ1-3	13	TGTGCCAGCACCTTAAACTCTGGAAACACCATATATTTT	CASTLNSGNTIYF
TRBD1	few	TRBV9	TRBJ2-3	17	TGTGCCAGCAGCGTAGAGGGACAGGGTCTTAGCACAGATACGCAGTATTTT	CASSVEGQGLSTDTQYF
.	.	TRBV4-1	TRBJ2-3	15	TGCGCCAGCAGCCAAGAGGGGGCGCGCACAGATACGCAGTATTTT	CASSQEGARTDTQYF
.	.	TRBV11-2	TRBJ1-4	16	TGTGCCAGCAGCTTAACAAACCGACAGGTTAATGAAAAACTGTTTTTT	CASSLTNRQVNEKLFF
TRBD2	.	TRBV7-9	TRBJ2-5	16	TGTGCCAGCAGCTTAGTTAGCCTAGCGGGAGGGAAGACCCAGTACTTC	CASSLVSLAGGKTQYF
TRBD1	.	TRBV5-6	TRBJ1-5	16	TGTGCCAGCAGCTTGGGGGCAGGGGGCCGTAATCAGCCCCAGCATTTT	CASSLGAGGRNQPQHF
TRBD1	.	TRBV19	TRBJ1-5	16	TGTGCCAGTAGTAAAGGACAGGGGCTAAGCAATCAGCCCCAGCATTTT	CASSKGQGLSNQPQHF
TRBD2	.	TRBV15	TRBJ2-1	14	TGTGCCACCAGACCGGGACTAGGAGAAAATGAGCAGTTCTTC	CATRPGLGENEQFF
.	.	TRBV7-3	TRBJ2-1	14	TGTGCCAGCAGCTCGGCGGGACTCTCTAATGAGCAGTTCTTC	CASSSAGLSNEQFF
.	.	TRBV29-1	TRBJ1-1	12	TGCAGCGTTGATAGAGGGTACACTGAAGCTTTCTTT	CSVDRGYTEAFF
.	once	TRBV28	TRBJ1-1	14	TGTGCCAGCAGGTCCGGAGGGCGGAACACTGAAGCTTTCTTT	CASRSGGRNTEAFF
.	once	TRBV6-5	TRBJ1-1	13	TGTGCCAGCAGTTCCGGGGGGGACACTGAAGCTTTCTTT	CASSSGGDTEAFF
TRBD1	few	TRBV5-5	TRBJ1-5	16	TGTGCCAGCAGCGGCCGCGGGACAGGCAACAATCAGCCCCAGCATTTT	CASSGRGTGNNQPQHF
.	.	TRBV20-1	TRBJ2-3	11	TGCAGTACGCGGTCTGGAGATACGCAGTATTTT	CSTRSGDTQYF
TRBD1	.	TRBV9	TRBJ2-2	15	TGTGCCAGCAGCGTTGGGACAGTCGACACCGGGGAGCTGTTTTTT	CASSVGTVDTGELFF
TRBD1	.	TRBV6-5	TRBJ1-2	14	TGTGCCAGCAGTGGTTCCGGGACAGGGTATGGCTACACCTTC	CASSGSGTGYGYTF
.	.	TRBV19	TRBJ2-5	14	TGTGCCAGTAGTAGCACACTAGTTTCGGAGACCCAGTACTTC	CASSSTLVSETQYF
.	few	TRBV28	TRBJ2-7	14	TGTGCCAGCAGTTTGACAGGGAGGAAAAACGAGCAGTACTTC	CASSLTGRKNEQYF
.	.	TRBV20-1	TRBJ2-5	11	TGCAGTGCGGGGGCGGTGGAGACCCAGTACTTC	CSAGAVETQYF